A selection of T cell receptor beta chains follows, all from one sample in a study of cytomegalovirus exposure and HLA in healthy donors. Assay used: immunoSEQ multiplex PCR; TCRdb lists only in-frame clones, some missing. This sample has 140,000 to 150,000 clones, with around three quarters found just once. Material: PBMCs. The source is a man in his forties or fifties in good health and CMV-seronegative. CDR3s include the opening cysteine and the closing phenylalanine or tryptophan. A D gene is named only where the DNA matches it firmly. Clone size, where shown, is once, few, many, or a class for clones that have expanded.

abundance: few
d_gene: TRBD2
v_gene: TRBV10-3
j_gene: TRBJ2-7
CDR3nt: TGTGCCATGACCAGCGGGAGCTCCTACGAGCAGTACTTC
CDR3aa: CAMTSGSSYEQYF

abundance: -
d_gene: -
v_gene: TRBV6-1
j_gene: TRBJ2-7
CDR3nt: TGTGCCAGCAGTGAAATCAGTTCCTACGAGCAGTACTTC
CDR3aa: CASSEISSYEQYF

abundance: -
d_gene: -
v_gene: TRBV5-6
j_gene: TRBJ2-3
CDR3nt: TGTGCCAGCAGCTCGGGGTGGGGAAGCACAGATACGCAGTATTTT
CDR3aa: CASSSGWGSTDTQYF

abundance: -
d_gene: TRBD1
v_gene: TRBV19
j_gene: TRBJ2-7
CDR3nt: TGTGCCAGTAGGCGAACAGGGGCCTACGAGCAGTACTTC
CDR3aa: CASRRTGAYEQYF

abundance: -
d_gene: TRBD2
v_gene: TRBV7-9
j_gene: TRBJ2-7
CDR3nt: TGTGCCAGCAGCAGTACCGGGACTAGCGGAGTCAGAGCCTACGAGCAGTACTTC
CDR3aa: CASSSTGTSGVRAYEQYF

abundance: -
d_gene: TRBD1
v_gene: TRBV9
j_gene: TRBJ2-1
CDR3nt: TGTGCCAGCAGCAAAACAGGGGCCCGCAATGAGCAGTTCTTC
CDR3aa: CASSKTGARNEQFF

abundance: -
d_gene: TRBD1
v_gene: TRBV6-1
j_gene: TRBJ2-3
CDR3nt: TGTGCCAGCAGTGGCCTGACAGGGTCCCGCACAGATACGCAGTATTTT
CDR3aa: CASSGLTGSRTDTQYF

abundance: -
d_gene: -
v_gene: TRBV28
j_gene: TRBJ2-1
CDR3nt: TGTGCCAGCAAGAGCTCCTACAATGAGCAGTTCTTC
CDR3aa: CASKSSYNEQFF

abundance: few
d_gene: -
v_gene: TRBV2
j_gene: TRBJ1-2
CDR3nt: TGTGCCAGTCCAAGGGACACACTAAACTATGGCTACACCTTC
CDR3aa: CASPRDTLNYGYTF

abundance: -
d_gene: -
v_gene: TRBV29-1
j_gene: TRBJ1-6
CDR3nt: TGCAGCGTTGGATCCGGGGGTAATTCACCCCTCCACTTT
CDR3aa: CSVGSGGNSPLHF

abundance: -
d_gene: -
v_gene: TRBV7-9
j_gene: TRBJ2-3
CDR3nt: TGTGCCAGCAGCTTACGTAGTCCTAGCACAGATACGCAGTATTTT
CDR3aa: CASSLRSPSTDTQYF

abundance: -
d_gene: TRBD1
v_gene: TRBV7-9
j_gene: TRBJ2-2
CDR3nt: TGTGCCAGCAGCTTGGGACAGCTGAACACCGGGGAGCTGTTTTTT
CDR3aa: CASSLGQLNTGELFF

abundance: -
d_gene: -
v_gene: TRBV10-3
j_gene: TRBJ2-3
CDR3nt: TGTGCCATCAGGACAGTTTTTGATACGCAGTATTTT
CDR3aa: CAIRTVFDTQYF

abundance: -
d_gene: TRBD2
v_gene: TRBV27
j_gene: TRBJ2-1
CDR3nt: TGTGCCAGCAGTTTTGGCGGGAGGCCGGGAAATGAGCAGTTCTTC
CDR3aa: CASSFGGRPGNEQFF

abundance: -
d_gene: TRBD1
v_gene: TRBV5-4
j_gene: TRBJ2-3
CDR3nt: TGTGCCAGCAGCCGACCGGGACAGAGCACAGATACGCAGTATTTT
CDR3aa: CASSRPGQSTDTQYF

abundance: -
d_gene: TRBD2
v_gene: TRBV5-1
j_gene: TRBJ2-1
CDR3nt: TGCGCCAGCAGCTACGACCGCGCAGCGGGAGGAGAAAATGAGCAGTTCTTC
CDR3aa: CASSYDRAAGGENEQFF

abundance: -
d_gene: -
v_gene: TRBV4-1
j_gene: TRBJ2-2
CDR3nt: TGCGCCAGCAGCCCATTAGCGAGTTGGGACACCGGGGAGCTGTTTTTT
CDR3aa: CASSPLASWDTGELFF

abundance: -
d_gene: -
v_gene: TRBV5-6
j_gene: TRBJ1-3
CDR3nt: TGTGCCAGCAGCTTGGTTGCCGGGACATCCGGAAACACCATATATTTT
CDR3aa: CASSLVAGTSGNTIYF

abundance: -
d_gene: -
v_gene: TRBV4-1
j_gene: TRBJ2-1
CDR3nt: TGCGCCAGCAGGGGGGTAGGGGGGGGCCCCTACAATGAGCAGTTCTTC
CDR3aa: CASRGVGGGPYNEQFF

abundance: once
d_gene: TRBD1
v_gene: TRBV2
j_gene: TRBJ1-5
CDR3nt: TGTGCCAGCAGTGAAGTCGGGACAGGGGGTTTGCAGCCCCAGCATTTT
CDR3aa: CASSEVGTGGLQPQHF

abundance: few
d_gene: TRBD1
v_gene: TRBV10-3
j_gene: TRBJ2-7
CDR3nt: TGTGCCATCATATCTACGGGACAGGGGTACAACGAGCAGTACTTC
CDR3aa: CAIISTGQGYNEQYF

abundance: -
d_gene: -
v_gene: TRBV5-1
j_gene: TRBJ2-2
CDR3nt: TGCGCCAGCAGCCCGACTAGTTCCGGGGAGCTGTTTTTT
CDR3aa: CASSPTSSGELFF

abundance: -
d_gene: -
v_gene: TRBV15
j_gene: TRBJ2-7
CDR3nt: TGTGCCACTTCACGGTTGACAGACCCCCGGGAGCAGTACTTC
CDR3aa: CATSRLTDPREQYF

abundance: -
d_gene: -
v_gene: TRBV6-1
j_gene: TRBJ2-7
CDR3nt: TGTGCCAGCAGTATTCAGGGTGTCGAGCAGTACTTC
CDR3aa: CASSIQGVEQYF

abundance: once
d_gene: TRBD1
v_gene: TRBV6-1
j_gene: TRBJ1-4
CDR3nt: TGTGCCAGCAGTGACCCGGGACAGGGAGATGAAAAACTGTTTTTT
CDR3aa: CASSDPGQGDEKLFF

abundance: -
d_gene: TRBD1
v_gene: TRBV13
j_gene: TRBJ2-7
CDR3nt: TGTGCCAGCAGCTTAGCCGGACAGGGCCCTACCTACGAGCAGTACTTC
CDR3aa: CASSLAGQGPTYEQYF

abundance: -
d_gene: -
v_gene: TRBV6-5
j_gene: TRBJ1-2
CDR3nt: TGTGCCAGCAGTTACTCGAGAGTCCGGGGAAAGGGCTACACCTTC
CDR3aa: CASSYSRVRGKGYTF